The sequence of this T cell receptor beta chain was determined in a study of T cell clonality in common variable immunodeficiency. Germline assignment: CDR1 KGHDR and CDR2 SFDVKD. Losses at the gene ends were 4 bases for V and 5 bases for J; bases not matched to a gene: 7. The CDR3 is 16 amino acids. Most patients and controls had Caucasian heritage. Some clones are missing from TCRdb's copy, which holds only in-frame ones; the method was immunoSEQ multiplex PCR. Recorded here are over 55,000 clones, none singletons. This clone was seen ten or more times. Its target is unknown. The sequence runs out 3 residues before the end of the CDR3; the remainder is reconstructed from the germline J gene. Study-wide results and caveats: Fewer TCRbeta clones were shared among CVID subjects than controls.

Sample: peripheral blood mononuclear cells. This clonotype was sampled from a person between 18 and 75 years old in good health. This chain links TRBV24-1 with TRBJ2-5; 12 positions match TRBD2. The sequenced part of the CDR3 DNA is TGTGCCACCAGTGAGGTGACTAGCGGGAGATTGGAGACC. This encodes CATSEVTSGRLET. The full-length CDR3 reads as CATSEVTSGRLETQYF.